The sequence of this TCR beta chain was determined in a study of T cell repertoires in cytomegalovirus infection. For the study at large: Signatures in public TCR beta sequences pointed to both CMV infection and matching HLA type. Regarding the study as a whole: The ex vivo response was dominated by HLA-C-restricted CMV-specific TCR beta clonotypes. The cumulative frequency of public TCR beta families distinguished individuals who carried CMV together with the relevant HLA.

This clonotype was picked up many times. What it binds is not known. V lost 8 bases and J 3 bases, leaving 19 bases between the germline ends. CDR1 MNHNY and CDR2 SVGAGI come from the germline V gene (reference sequence). CDR3 length: 15 residues. A single record per CDR3 protein comes from TCRdb applying MiXCR to the reads. The sample contains about 740,000 distinct CDR3 sequences, 35% to 45% of which appear only once. The receptor was derived from a human donor in good health (CMV status not recorded). Some clones in this sample may be carry-over from other donors' samples. The V gene is TRBV6-6, the J gene TRBJ1-1; D remains unclear. Source material: PBMCs. DNA for the CDR3: TGTGCCAGCTTGCCGTACTTAGAGGCCTACACTGAAGCTTTCTTT. Translated: CASLPYLEAYTEAFF.